The next 22 T cell receptor beta chains were all read from a single sample in a study of human T cells and chemical hapten exposure. The sample's time point: pre-sensitization, week 0. Treatment given: therapeutic diphenylcyclopropenone sensitization with weekly scalp DPC. TCRdb reprocessed the RACE reads with MiXCR, giving one entry per CDR3 protein. The sample includes approximately 400,000 distinct CDR3 sequences, about 5.1% seen only once; the top ten take roughly 2.6%. The sequenced sample was whole blood, obtained in connection with sensitization to the hapten diphenylcyclopropenone (DPC). The source of these receptors is a woman between 45 and 60 years old with alopecia areata. Some clones in this sample may be carry-over from other donors' samples.

This clonotype was detected ten times or more. The rearrangement links TRBV7-6 to TRBJ2-3; TRBD2 matches 8 bases. This CDR3 contains 16 residues. The J segment lost 6 bases and the V segment lost 4 bases, leaving 12 bases of the junction unmatched. Germline CDR1 and CDR2: SGHVS and FNYEAQ. The CDR3 sequence is CASSSSPGGASDTQYF. CDR3 coding DNA: TGTGCCAGCAGCTCTAGCCCCGGGGGGGCCTCCGATACGCAGTATTTT. Full variable domain (remainder filled in from reference TRBV7-6 and TRBJ2-3): GAGVSQSPRYKVTKRGQDVALRCDPISGHVSLYWYRQALGQGPEFLTYFNYEAQQDKSGLPNDRFSAERPEGSISTLTIQRTEQRDSAMYRCASSSSPGGASDTQYFGPGTRLTVL.

This clonotype was found a few times. This sequence joins TRBV3-1 and TRBJ1-5; D is undetermined. This CDR3 region has 14 residues. V was pared by 1 base and J by 3 bases, with 7 bases between. The germline gives CDR1 LGHDT, CDR2 YNNKEL (reference sequence). The CDR3 DNA is TGTGCCAGCAGCCAAGTACACCTCAATCAGCCCCAGCATTTT. Protein: CASSQVHLNQPQHF.

This clonotype was observed a few times. The chain employs TRBV5-4 and TRBJ2-7, with 10 nucleotides matching TRBD1. The germline CDR1 and CDR2 sequences are SGHNT and YYREEE (reference sequence). Losses at the gene ends were 4 bases for V and 2 bases for J; bases not matched to a gene: 3. The CDR3 runs 14 residues. The CDR3 bases are TGTGCCAGCAGCGAGGGACAGGGGACCTACGAGCAGTACTTC. Its translation: CASSEGQGTYEQYF.

This clonotype was found a few times. The J gene is TRBJ1-6, the V gene TRBV6-1; D gene uncertain. Trimming took off 2 bases at V and 0 bases at J, with 8 bases between the two ends. Germline values: CDR1 MNHNS, CDR2 SASEGT. CDR3 length: 16 amino acids. The CDR3 DNA sequence: TGTGCCAGCAGTGAATCGGCATTCTCCTATAATTCACCCCTCCACTTT. It yields the protein CASSESAFSYNSPLHF.

Ten or more counts support this clonotype. The chain is built from TRBV5-1 and TRBJ2-3; D may be TRBD2 (6 bases). V was trimmed by 1 base and J by 2 bases, leaving 11 bases between them. Germline CDR1 reads SGHRS; CDR2 reads YFSETQ. The CDR3 length is 15 residues. The CDR3 here is CASSLSAGPTDTQYF. The CDR3 coding sequence is TGCGCCAGCAGCTTGTCCGCGGGGCCCACAGATACGCAGTATTTT.

This clonotype was counted ten times or more. The chain uses TRBV6-1 and TRBJ1-5; 9 nucleotides match TRBD1. Germline values: CDR1 MNHNS, CDR2 SASEGT. CDR3 length: 15 amino acids. Losses at the gene ends were 4 bases for V and 4 bases for J; bases not matched to a gene: 5. The CDR3 spells CASSAGQGRNQPQHF. The CDR3 DNA reads as TGTGCCAGCAGTGCTGGACAGGGGAGGAATCAGCCCCAGCATTTT.

This clonotype was counted many times. This sequence joins TRBV9 and TRBJ1-4; D possibly corresponds to TRBD1 (5 bases). The CDR3 loop spans 15 amino acids. V was pared by 4 bases and J by 8 bases, with 18 bases between. Germline V gives CDR1 SGDLS, CDR2 YYNGEE. In nucleotides, the CDR3 is TGTGCCAGCAGCATCCGGAGAGGGGAGGGAGAAAAACTGTTTTTT. This translates into CASSIRRGEGEKLFF.

This clonotype was recorded a few times. This chain connects TRBV4-2 to TRBJ2-7; the D gene is possibly TRBD2 (5 bases). Looked up from germline, CDR1 is LGHNA and CDR2 is YNFKEQ. This CDR3 has 16 residues. V lost 1 base and J lost 0, with 13 bases in between. The CDR3 sequence: CASSQGGAEPSYEQYF. CDR3 DNA sequence: TGTGCCAGCAGCCAAGGGGGAGCGGAACCCTCCTACGAGCAGTACTTC.

The chain couples TRBV12-3 or TRBV12-4 to TRBJ1-2; D gene unclear. V lost 6 bases and J lost 4, with 6 bases in between. CDR3 length: 11 amino acids. The CDR3 sequence: CASSSCYGYTF. The CDR3 coding sequence is TGTGCCAGCAGCTCCTGCTATGGCTACACCTTC.

The chain is built from TRBV7-2 and TRBJ2-4, with 10 bases identical to TRBD2. Germline V lookup: CDR1 SGHTA, CDR2 FQGNSA. The V segment lost 1 base and the J segment 6 bases; nucleotides outside the gene matches: 9. The CDR3 loop spans 17 amino acids. The CDR3 nucleotides are TGTGCCAGCAGCTTAGAGGGGACTAGCGTTAGGGGAAACATTCAGTACTTC. Amino acid sequence: CASSLEGTSVRGNIQYF.

This clonotype has at least ten counts. The chain couples TRBV6-5 to TRBJ2-7; a weak D match, TRBD1 (6 bases). Germline-derived CDR1 and CDR2 are MNHEY and SVGAGI. The CDR3 consists of 13 residues. The V and J ends lost 2 bases and 3 bases respectively, with 8 bases between them. The CDR3 DNA reads as TGTGCCAGCAGTTACGGCAGGGGCTACGAGCAGTACTTC. Amino acid sequence: CASSYGRGYEQYF.

This clonotype was seen ten or more times. V gene TRBV7-2 combines with J gene TRBJ2-3, with TRBD1 matching over 10 bases. After removal of 5 bases from V and 3 bases from J, the junction contained 8 bases not matched to a gene. Per germline, CDR1 SGHTA and CDR2 FQGNSA. The CDR3 runs 16 residues. The DNA of the CDR3 is TGTGCCAGCAGCCGCCGGACAGGGGGTTTTACAGATACGCAGTATTTT. It translates to CASSRRTGGFTDTQYF.

This clonotype was detected ten times or more. The J gene is TRBJ2-2, the V gene TRBV24-1; D possibly corresponds to TRBD1 (7 bases). This CDR3 comprises 13 residues. Germline V CDR1 and CDR2: KGHDR, SFDVKD. Trimming removed 8 bases from V and 7 bases from J, with 13 bases in between. This chain's CDR3 is CATNSGGIGELFF. The CDR3 bases are TGTGCCACCAACTCAGGGGGGATCGGGGAGCTGTTTTTT.

This clonotype was counted only a few times. The rearrangement joins TRBV29-1 to TRBJ1-2, with D unclear. CDR1 and CDR2 from the germline V gene are SQVTM and ANQGSEA. The length of the CDR3 is 14 residues. The V and J ends lost 5 bases and 1 base respectively, with 14 bases between them. The CDR3 DNA reads as TGCAGCGTTTTGGCCGCTGATAATAACTATGGCTACACCTTC. Its protein product is CSVLAADNNYGYTF.

This clonotype was observed a handful of times. The chain joins TRBV12-3 or TRBV12-4 to TRBJ2-5; 7 bases agree with TRBD2. V lost 7 bases, J lost 2 bases, and 10 bases stayed unmatched. The CDR3 is 15 residues long. The CDR3: CASTPAGEGQETQYF. The CDR3 region has the DNA TGTGCCAGCACTCCCGCGGGGGAGGGTCAAGAGACCCAGTACTTC.

This clonotype was recorded a few times. The chain couples TRBV28 to TRBJ2-6, with D maybe TRBD1 (6 bases). Germline CDR1 is MDHEN and CDR2 is SYDVKM. V lost 5 bases, J lost 0 bases, and 17 bases lay in between. CDR3 length: 18 residues. The chain's CDR3 is CASSGAAGASSGANVLTF. DNA of the CDR3: TGTGCCAGCAGTGGGGCTGCAGGGGCCTCCTCTGGGGCCAACGTCCTGACTTTC.

The rearrangement joins TRBV30 to TRBJ1-3, with a possible D match to TRBD1 (5 bases). The CDR3 spans 14 residues. The germline V and J ends were trimmed by 8 bases and 0 bases, with 14 bases remaining between them. The germline V gene encodes CDR1 GTSNPN and CDR2 SVGIG (reference sequence). CDR3 in amino acids: CAGGGYGSGNTIYF. DNA for the CDR3: TGTGCCGGGGGAGGGTACGGCTCTGGAAACACCATATATTTT.

This clonotype has ten or more counts. The chain carries TRBV7-7 and TRBJ2-5, with TRBD1 matching over 12 bases. From germline, CDR1 is SSHAT and CDR2 FNYEAQ (reference sequence). CDR3 length: 17 residues. The V segment lost 5 bases and the J segment 5 bases; nucleotides outside the gene matches: 12. The CDR3 protein is CASSRSPGQGAEETQYF. In DNA, the CDR3 is TGTGCCAGCAGCCGTTCGCCGGGACAGGGGGCAGAGGAGACCCAGTACTTC.

This clonotype was detected ten times or more. The chain employs TRBV6-5 and TRBJ1-2; the D is unclear. This CDR3 has 13 amino acids. V shed 7 bases and J shed 2 bases, with 11 bases lying between them. Germline CDR1 MNHEY, CDR2 SVGAGI. The DNA of the CDR3 is TGTGCCAGCACCCGAGGGTCAAACTATGGCTACACCTTC. This translates into CASTRGSNYGYTF.

This clonotype was seen repeatedly, ten times or more. The chain uses TRBV29-1 and TRBJ2-3, with D unclear. Germline loops: CDR1 SQVTM, CDR2 ANQGSEA. V was cut by 6 bases and J by 2 bases, with 9 bases left in between. The CDR3 runs to 12 residues. CDR3 coding DNA: TGCAGCGTGAAAGCCCACACAGATACGCAGTATTTT. Protein product: CSVKAHTDTQYF.

At least ten counts were recorded for this clonotype. The genes are TRBV5-1 and TRBJ2-3; D remains unclear. The germline V and J ends were trimmed by 4 bases and 0 bases, with 12 bases remaining between them. This CDR3 is built from 15 residues. Germline-derived CDR1 and CDR2 are SGHRS and YFSETQ. In nucleotides, the CDR3 is TGCGCCAGCAGCCCCGACACGAAGAGCACAGATACGCAGTATTTT. Its translation is CASSPDTKSTDTQYF. The whole variable domain, remainder taken from reference TRBV5-1 and TRBJ2-3, is KAGVTQTPRYLIKTRGQQVTLSCSPISGHRSVSWYQQTPGQGLQFLFEYFSETQRNKGNFPGRFSGRQFSNSRSEMNVSTLELGDSALYLCASSPDTKSTDTQYFGPGTRLTVL.

The sample holds a few counts of this clonotype. The J gene is TRBJ2-7, the V gene TRBV5-1; 7 bases map to TRBD1. V shed 5 bases and J 5 bases; nucleotides not matched to a gene: 13. This CDR3 spans 15 amino acids. Per the germline V gene, CDR1 is SGHRS and CDR2 is YFSETQ. The CDR3 DNA is TGCGCCAGCAGACCCCTCGACAGGGTACTCCACGAGCAGTACTTC. Protein sequence: CASRPLDRVLHEQYF.